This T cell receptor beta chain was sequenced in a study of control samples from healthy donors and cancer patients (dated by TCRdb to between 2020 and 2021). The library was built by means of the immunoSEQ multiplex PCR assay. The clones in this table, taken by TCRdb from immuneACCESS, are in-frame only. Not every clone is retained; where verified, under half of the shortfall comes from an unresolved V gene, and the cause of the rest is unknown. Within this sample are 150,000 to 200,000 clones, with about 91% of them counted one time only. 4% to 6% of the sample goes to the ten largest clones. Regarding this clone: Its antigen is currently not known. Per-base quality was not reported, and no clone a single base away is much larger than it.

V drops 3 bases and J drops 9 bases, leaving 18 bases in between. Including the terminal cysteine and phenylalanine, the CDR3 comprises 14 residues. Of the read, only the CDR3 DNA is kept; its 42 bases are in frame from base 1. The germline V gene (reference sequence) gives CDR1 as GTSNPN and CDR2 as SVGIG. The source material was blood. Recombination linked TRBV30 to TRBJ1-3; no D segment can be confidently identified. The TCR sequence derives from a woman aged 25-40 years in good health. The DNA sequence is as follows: TGTGCCTGGAGCGGGCTGGAAACAGCAGGCACCATATATTTT. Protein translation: CAWSGLETAGTIYF. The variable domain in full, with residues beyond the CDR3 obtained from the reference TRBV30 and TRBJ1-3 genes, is SQTIHQWPATLVQPVGSPLSLECTVEGTSNPNLYWYRQAAGRGLQLLFYSVGIGQISSEVPQNLSASRPQDRQFILSSKKLLLSDSGFYLCAWSGLETAGTIYFGEGSWLTVV.